The entry below gives a single TCR beta chain sequence along with its context. Only in-frame clones appear in the TCRdb table, and some are missing; sequencing was by immunoSEQ multiplex PCR. The repertoire holds approximately 70,000 clones, with about 83% as singletons. The data stem from a study of control samples from healthy donors and cancer patients. The germline gives CDR1 MNHEY, CDR2 SVGEGT. The CDR3 contains 14 residues. The V gene end was trimmed by 5 bases and the J gene end by 1 base; junction bases not matched to a gene: 2. The sequenced sample consisted of blood. V and J are TRBV6-2 or TRBV6-3 and TRBJ2-3; 8 bases are a match to TRBD2. This clonotype was sampled from a man aged 55 to 70 in good health. The chain's CDR3 is CASSLRGGTDTQYF. CDR3 in DNA: TGTGCCAGCAGTCTGCGGGGGGGCACAGATACGCAGTATTTT.